These 27 T cell receptor beta chains originate from one sample sequenced in a study of T-cell reconstitution after alpha-beta-depleted transplantation in children. Construction of the TCRbeta library involved unique molecular identifiers. TCRdb ran MiXCR on the PCR reads and lists one entry per CDR3 protein. The sample includes approximately 390,000 distinct CDR3 sequences, around 9.9% of them seen just once. Here the sequenced sample was PBMCs from the stem cell graft donor, taken from the stem cell graft. The receptors come from a human donor who donated a stem cell graft to a child with acute myeloid leukemia.

The chain uses TRBV20-1 and TRBJ2-1; TRBD2 is a possible D gene (6 bases). Germline V gene lookup returns CDR1 DFQATT and CDR2 SNEGSKA (reference sequence). The V gene lost 4 bases and the J gene lost 8 bases, with 15 bases spanning the gap. The CDR3 has 13 residues. The CDR3 here is CSATPGGKDEQFF. The CDR3 DNA reads TGCAGTGCTACCCCTGGAGGGAAGGATGAGCAGTTCTTC.

This chain links TRBV6-5 with TRBJ2-1; tentatively, D is TRBD2 (7 bases). V was shortened by 4 bases and J by 11 bases, with 18 bases between the two germline ends. Germline CDR1 reads MNHEY; CDR2 reads SVGAGI. CDR3 length equals 14 residues. The CDR3 loop is CASSWCGGAYKQFF. The CDR3 coding sequence is TGTGCCAGCAGTTGGTGTGGGGGGGCCTATAAGCAGTTCTTC.

CDR3 sequence: CASSLGRTRHHEQFF. DNA of the CDR3: TGTGCCAGCAGCTTAGGCCGGACAAGGCACCATGAGCAGTTCTTC. The chain links TRBV7-6 to TRBJ2-1; D may be TRBD1 (5 bases). Trimming stripped 1 base from V and 8 bases from J, with 15 bases between. The germline V gene encodes CDR1 SGHVS and CDR2 FNYEAQ. This CDR3 spans 15 amino acids. The variable domain in full, with the rest retrieved from reference TRBV7-6 and TRBJ2-1, is GAGVSQSPRYKVTKRGQDVALRCDPISGHVSLYWYRQALGQGPEFLTYFNYEAQQDKSGLPNDRFSAERPEGSISTLTIQRTEQRDSAMYRCASSLGRTRHHEQFFGPGTRLTVL.

The table lists this clonotype with a few counts. The rearrangement joins TRBV5-1 to TRBJ2-3, with TRBD1 identical over 9 bases. CDR1 and CDR2 (germline): SGHRS, YFSETQ. The CDR3 consists of 18 residues. J lost 4 bases, V lost 0 bases, and 12 bases had no gene match. The CDR3 loop reads CASSLVSLGGQGSDTQYF. CDR3 DNA: TGCGCCAGCAGCTTGGTGTCTCTTGGGGGACAGGGCTCAGATACGCAGTATTTT. Full variable domain (outside the CDR3, taken from reference TRBV5-1 and TRBJ2-3): KAGVTQTPRYLIKTRGQQVTLSCSPISGHRSVSWYQQTPGQGLQFLFEYFSETQRNKGNFPGRFSGRQFSNSRSEMNVSTLELGDSALYLCASSLVSLGGQGSDTQYFGPGTRLTVL.

This clonotype was detected a few times. The J gene is TRBJ2-7, the V gene TRBV6-1, with TRBD2 as a possible D gene (6 bases). With 5 bases removed from V and 2 bases from J, the gap between germline ends came to 13 bases. Looked up from germline, CDR1 is MNHNS and CDR2 is SASEGT. The CDR3 runs to 14 residues. The CDR3 region is CASSRGLFPYEQYF. In DNA, the CDR3 is TGTGCCAGCAGTCGGGGACTTTTTCCCTACGAGCAGTACTTC.

This clonotype was seen many times. The chain employs TRBV20-1 and TRBJ2-7; D may match TRBD1 or TRBD2 (6 bases each). The CDR3 runs to 15 residues. Germline CDR1 DFQATT, CDR2 SNEGSKA (reference sequence). V was trimmed by 3 bases and J by 3 bases, leaving 18 bases between them. This CDR3 is CSASRGPQSLYEQYF. CDR3 bases: TGCAGTGCTAGCCGGGGGCCACAGTCCCTCTACGAGCAGTACTTC.

This clonotype was observed a few times. The rearrangement uses TRBV3-1 and TRBJ2-5, with 9 bases matching TRBD2. The CDR3 has 16 residues. V gave up 3 bases and J gave up 4 bases; unmatched junction bases: 9. CDR1 is LGHDT, CDR2 YNNKEL, per germline (reference sequence). CDR3 sequence (DNA): TGTGCCAGCAGCCATGGGCGCGGGAGGGGAATAGAGACCCAGTACTTC. Its translation: CASSHGRGRGIETQYF.

A few counts support this clonotype. The rearrangement joins TRBV9 to TRBJ2-1; tentatively, D is TRBD1 or TRBD2 (5 bases each). This CDR3 is 15 amino acids long. Trimming removed 0 bases at V and 7 bases at J, with 14 bases between. CDR1 and CDR2 (germline): SGDLS, YYNGEE. This CDR3 reads CASSVEGSGRNEQFF. Here the CDR3 DNA reads TGTGCCAGCAGCGTAGAAGGCTCAGGGAGAAATGAGCAGTTCTTC.

The chain links TRBV11-1 to TRBJ2-2; TRBD2 matches at 7 bases. This CDR3 comprises 18 residues. V was clipped by 7 bases and J by 4 bases; unmatched bases: 18. The germline gives CDR1 SGHAT, CDR2 FQDESV (reference sequence). The CDR3 loop reads CASIFSGSLAAGTGELFF. CDR3 nucleotide sequence: TGTGCCAGCATCTTTAGCGGCAGTCTAGCGGCCGGCACCGGGGAGCTGTTTTTT.

This clonotype was picked up a small number of times. The rearrangement joins TRBV6-5 to TRBJ1-3; the D is unclear. This CDR3 contains 14 residues. The V gene's germline CDR1 is MNHEY and CDR2 SVGAGI. V was shortened by 0 bases and J by 2 bases, with 5 bases between the two germline ends. The CDR3 sequence is CASSYSQTGNTIYF. The CDR3 DNA sequence: TGTGCCAGCAGTTACTCGCAAACTGGAAACACCATATATTTT.

This clonotype was seen many times. CDR3 region: CASTDPAGTGAPRTDTQYF. The CDR3 DNA is TGTGCCAGCACCGACCCCGCCGGGACAGGGGCTCCTCGCACAGATACGCAGTATTTT. V gene TRBV6-4 combines with J gene TRBJ2-3; 10 bases fit TRBD1. The CDR3 runs to 19 residues. CDR1 is MRHNA and CDR2 is SNTAGT in the germline V gene. The V gene end was trimmed by 7 bases and the J gene end by 1 base; junction bases not matched to a gene: 17.

DNA for the CDR3: TGCGCCAGCAGCCAAGATCTGCCCCTAGCGGGGACGCGCACAGATACGCAGTATTTT. Its protein is CASSQDLPLAGTRTDTQYF. The chain has TRBV4-3 and TRBJ2-3, with 9 bases matching TRBD2. J was trimmed by 1 base and V by 0 bases; bases with no gene match: 11. Germline-derived CDR1 and CDR2 are LGHNA and YSLEER. The CDR3 covers 19 residues.

This chain joins TRBV5-1 and TRBJ2-1; 7 nucleotides agree with TRBD2. J gave up 6 bases and V 0 bases, and 3 bases lay outside the gene matches. Looked up from germline, CDR1 is SGHRS and CDR2 is YFSETQ. This CDR3 is built from 14 residues. The CDR3 DNA follows: TGCGCCAGCAGCTTGGCACTAGCGACCAATGAGCAGTTCTTC. Residues: CASSLALATNEQFF.

The chain combines TRBV20-1 with TRBJ2-7, with 8 bases fitting TRBD2. The J segment lost 0 bases and the V segment lost 0 bases, leaving 4 bases of the junction unmatched. CDR3 size: 15 residues. The germline V gene has CDR1 DFQATT and CDR2 SNEGSKA (reference sequence). The CDR3 sequence is CSARDASGFSYEQYF. The CDR3 bases are TGCAGTGCTAGAGATGCTAGCGGGTTCTCCTACGAGCAGTACTTC.

On this clonotype: A read error may be the cause here, since a much bigger clone is one base away. The chain employs TRBV5-1 and TRBJ2-7, with TRBD2 as a possible D gene (6 bases). In germline, CDR1 is SGHRS, CDR2 YFSETQ. This CDR3 spans 12 amino acids. The CDR3 DNA reads TGCGCCAGCAGAGGGGACTCCTCCGAGCAGTACGTC. Translation gives CASRGDSSEQYV.

This clonotype was seen a handful of times. The chain carries TRBV6-1 and TRBJ2-7, with a possible D match to TRBD1 (5 bases). The V and J ends lost 7 bases and 2 bases respectively, with 12 bases between them. From germline, CDR1 is MNHNS and CDR2 SASEGT. There are 13 residues in the CDR3. The CDR3: CASNIRRAYEQYF. DNA of the CDR3: TGTGCCAGCAATATTCGCAGGGCCTACGAGCAGTACTTC.

The rearrangement links TRBV18 to TRBJ2-1, with 9 bases that match TRBD2. The CDR3 sequence is 16 residues long. V trimming: 0 bases; J trimming: 7 bases; junction bases outside the gene matches: 7. Germline V gives CDR1 KGHSH, CDR2 LQKENI. The CDR3 loop reads CASSPPSGGRWNEQFF. DNA of the CDR3: TGTGCCAGCTCACCACCGAGCGGGGGGCGGTGGAATGAGCAGTTCTTC.

This clonotype was counted ten times or more. The genes are TRBV18 and TRBJ1-6; the match to TRBD1 covers 9 bases. This CDR3 is 15 amino acids long. The V gene end was trimmed by 3 bases and the J gene end by 10 bases; junction bases not matched to a gene: 7. Germline CDR1 is KGHSH and CDR2 is LQKENI. The CDR3 reads CASSPPGQGSSPLHF. The CDR3 DNA sequence: TGTGCCAGCTCACCTCCGGGACAGGGATCCTCACCCCTCCACTTT.

This clonotype was counted a few times. The CDR3 sequence is CASSPWDSAPETQYF. CDR3 in DNA: TGTGCCAGCAGTCCCTGGGACAGCGCCCCAGAGACCCAGTACTTC. J is TRBJ2-5 and V is TRBV12-3 or TRBV12-4; 7 nucleotides align to TRBD1. V was pared by 5 bases and J by 4 bases, with 10 bases of the junction left unmatched. The CDR3 has 15 amino acids.

In its sample, this clonotype was seen a few times. The V gene is TRBV29-1, the J gene TRBJ2-2; 11 nucleotides align to TRBD1. CDR1 is SQVTM, CDR2 ANQGSEA, per germline. Trimming removed 6 bases from V and 7 bases from J; junction bases left unmatched: 7. This CDR3 contains 14 residues. The CDR3 DNA sequence: TGCAGCGTGGCGGGACAGGGGGAGGTCGGGGAGCTGTTTTTT. Translated: CSVAGQGEVGELFF.

This clonotype was seen at least ten times. The chain is built from TRBV20-1 and TRBJ2-7; 9 bases are shared with TRBD2. The CDR3 spans 14 residues. CDR1 is DFQATT, CDR2 SNEGSKA, per germline (reference sequence). The junction had 4 bases not matched to a gene; V was cut back by 2 bases and J by 2 bases. CDR3 loop: CSARSASGTYEQYF. The CDR3 DNA reads TGCAGTGCTAGATCGGCTAGCGGGACCTACGAGCAGTACTTC.

Notes on this clonotype: A read error may produce the germline difference seen at one junction end. For the CDR3, the DNA is TGTGCCATCAGCCAAACGAGTTGGGGGCGGAACACCGGGGAGCTGTTTTTT. The encoded protein is CAISQTSWGRNTGELFF. The genes are TRBV16 and TRBJ2-2; TRBD1 might be the D (6 bases). Germline values: CDR1 KGHSY, CDR2 FQNENV. This CDR3 is built from 17 residues.

This clonotype was seen more than once but under ten times. The chain recombines TRBV5-1 with TRBJ2-7; 14 bases map to TRBD2. Germline CDR1 SGHRS, CDR2 YFSETQ. V dropped 4 bases and J dropped 4; count of bases not matched to a gene: 7. The CDR3 is 16 residues long. The CDR3 protein is CASSTGLAGVSYEQYF. DNA for the CDR3: TGCGCCAGCAGCACGGGACTAGCGGGAGTGAGTTACGAGCAGTACTTC.

V gene TRBV12-3 or TRBV12-4 combines with J gene TRBJ1-3; D is perhaps TRBD1 (5 bases). V was cut by 6 bases and J by 3 bases, with 18 bases left in between. The length of the CDR3 is 16 residues. The CDR3 coding sequence is TGTGCCAGCAGGGGGACTCGGGGGAAAGGTGGAAACACCATATATTTT. The encoded protein is CASRGTRGKGGNTIYF.

The J gene is TRBJ2-5, the V gene TRBV7-2; D perhaps matches TRBD1 (6 bases). The germline V and J ends were trimmed by 2 bases and 4 bases, with 17 bases remaining between them. Germline V gives CDR1 SGHTA, CDR2 FQGNSA. The CDR3 extends over 16 amino acids. DNA for the CDR3: TGTGCCAGCAGCTTACGTGGGGCAGGGGCTCGAGAGACCCAGTACTTC. Residues: CASSLRGAGARETQYF.

This clonotype was counted ten times or more. The chain uses TRBV2 and TRBJ2-6; the D gene is possibly TRBD2 (6 bases). The CDR3 is made up of 16 amino acids. V was shortened by 9 bases and J by 2 bases, with 17 bases between the two germline ends. Per the germline V gene, CDR1 is SNHLY and CDR2 is FYNNEI. CDR3 nucleotides: TGTGCCAGAATGCGGGGTGGACTCACTGGGGCCAACGTCCTGACTTTC. This gives the protein CARMRGGLTGANVLTF.

This clonotype showed up just a few times. The chain recombines TRBV29-1 with TRBJ2-1; 14 bases agree with TRBD2. This CDR3 is 15 amino acids long. Germline values: CDR1 SQVTM, CDR2 ANQGSEA. Trimming took 6 bases from V and 6 from J; bases not matched to a gene: 7. CDR3 region: CSVPGLAGGPNEQFF. As DNA, the CDR3 is TGCAGCGTCCCCGGACTAGCGGGAGGCCCCAATGAGCAGTTCTTC.